This T cell receptor beta chain was profiled in a study of blood T cell repertoires in COVID-19. V shed 2 bases and J 5 bases; nucleotides not matched to a gene: 6. Per the germline V gene, CDR1 is SGHTA and CDR2 is FQGNSA. The CDR3 contains 15 residues. In the study's own analysis: Nucleated cell number was recorded as an estimate derived from reference gene primer amplification. Sequencing was performed with immunoSEQ multiplex PCR; in TCRdb, only in-frame clones are kept and a portion is missing. The DNA was the basis for D and trimming; V, J and clone size are from that table. The table records roughly 330,000 clones, around 87% of them present only once. Participants spanned ages about 18 to 100 years and resided in roughly 22 US areas. Cohort assignment relied on participant-reported clinical history. What the recovered Cohort 3 donors had was two negative PCRs, clearance, or symptom resolution.

The chain couples TRBV7-2 to TRBJ1-2, with 9 bases that match TRBD1. This clonotype was sampled from a woman in her 30s who had recovered from COVID-19. The source material was PBMCs or T cells enriched from blood (not recorded which). The CDR3 reads CASSLSQGAWYGYTF. For the CDR3, the DNA is TGTGCCAGCAGCTTATCACAGGGGGCTTGGTATGGCTACACCTTC.